These 8 T cell receptor beta chains came from one sample sequenced in a study of control samples from healthy donors and cancer patients. The data were produced by immunoSEQ multiplex PCR, yet TCRdb's version contains in-frame clones alone and is incomplete. The sample includes more than 95,000 clones, around four fifths of them seen just once. The sequencing input was blood. The receptor set was obtained from a woman in her fifties or sixties in good health.

The chain uses TRBV6-5 and TRBJ1-1; tentatively, D is TRBD1 (5 bases). This CDR3 spans 15 amino acids. Germline V lookup: CDR1 MNHEY, CDR2 SVGAGI. V was cut by 7 bases and J by 3 bases, with 18 bases left in between. CDR3: CASISNGGAYTEAFF. CDR3 nucleotides: TGTGCCAGCATTTCAAATGGGGGAGCGTACACTGAAGCTTTCTTT.

The chain combines TRBV9 with TRBJ2-5, with 8 positions matching TRBD1. Per the germline V gene, CDR1 is SGDLS and CDR2 is YYNGEE. J lost 0 bases, V lost 4 bases, and 5 bases had no gene match. This CDR3 has 15 amino acids. The CDR3 loop reads CASSRRQGNQETQYF. The CDR3 nucleotides are TGTGCCAGCAGCAGACGACAGGGGAACCAAGAGACCCAGTACTTC.

This chain links TRBV7-2 with TRBJ2-6, with 8 bases that match TRBD1. Germline-derived CDR1 and CDR2 are SGHTA and FQGNSA. The CDR3 sequence is 16 residues long. The V and J ends lost 6 bases and 7 bases, in that order; junction bases with no gene match: 11. Written as DNA, the CDR3 is TGTGCCAGCAGTAGGGACAGGCCGTCTCTCGCCAACGTCCTGACTTTC. It encodes CASSRDRPSLANVLTF.

To note about this clone: Germline and junction disagree at one end, which may indicate a read error. Other DNA sequences of this sample code for an identical CDR3. CDR3 amino acids: CASSVGNLANSPLHF. CDR3 bases: TGTGCCAGCAGCGTCGGGAACTTAGCCAATTCACCCCTCCATTTT. The chain joins TRBV9 to TRBJ1-6; D is unresolved. CDR1 and CDR2 from the germline V gene are SGDLS and YYNGEE. The CDR3 covers 15 residues. The complete variable domain, with remaining parts taken from reference TRBV9 and TRBJ1-6, reads DSGVTQTPKHLITATGQRVTLRCSPRSGDLSVYWYQQSLDQGLQFLIQYYNGEERAKGNILERFSAQQFPDLHSELNLSSLELGDSALYFCASSVGNLANSPLHFGNGTRLTVT.

The chain carries TRBV7-9 and TRBJ1-1; D remains unclear. V was pared by 0 bases and J by 1 base, with 6 bases between. Germline V gene data show CDR1 as SEHNR and CDR2 as FQNEAQ (reference sequence). The CDR3 extends over 14 amino acids. The CDR3 DNA follows: TGTGCCAGCAGCTTAGCGGCAGCGAACACTGAAGCTTTCTTT. The encoded protein is CASSLAAANTEAFF.

V is TRBV12-5 and J is TRBJ2-7; D tentatively reads TRBD1 or TRBD2 (5 bases each). V lost 2 bases and J 7 bases, leaving 15 bases between the germline ends. The CDR3 runs 14 residues. Germline-derived CDR1 and CDR2 are LGHNT and FRNRAP. The CDR3 coding sequence is TGTGCTAGTGGTTTGAGTGGGACCTGGCGGGAGCAGTACTTC. It specifies CASGLSGTWREQYF.

The chain is built from TRBV28 and TRBJ1-5, with a weak D call TRBD1 (5 bases). CDR3 length equals 16 residues. Germline V lookup: CDR1 MDHEN, CDR2 SYDVKM. Trimming took 1 base from V and 2 from J, leaving 12 bases between them. The CDR3 nucleotides are TGTGCCAGCAGTTTATTAAGGGGTGACGGCAATCAGCCCCAGCATTTT. Its protein product is CASSLLRGDGNQPQHF.

The rearrangement links TRBV7-8 to TRBJ1-1; D gene unclear. Trimming pared 0 bases from V and 2 bases from J, leaving 7 bases between. The CDR3 covers 14 residues. Germline-derived CDR1 and CDR2 are SGHVS and FQNEAQ. The CDR3 nucleotides read TGTGCCAGCAGCTTAGCCGGGTTTAACACTGAAGCTTTCTTT. This sequence encodes CASSLAGFNTEAFF. The full variable domain, with the rest looked up from reference TRBV7-8 and TRBJ1-1, is GAGVSQSPRYKVAKRGQDVALRCDPISGHVSLFWYQQALGQGPEFLTYFQNEAQLDKSGLPSDRFFAERPEGSVSTLKIQRTQQEDSAVYLCASSLAGFNTEAFFGQGTRLTVV.